This T cell receptor (beta chain) is drawn from a study of early T cells in non-severe SARS-CoV-2 infection. About the study: The sequenced material was bulk RNA from unsorted whole blood, and its chains were unpaired. Study outcomes and limitations: VDJdb matching favored anti-spike CD8 responses, missing private and CD4 specificities.

Unique molecular identifiers were added to individual cDNA molecules. A single record per CDR3 protein comes from TCRdb applying MiXCR to the 5' RACE reads. The table records roughly 26,000 distinct CDR3 sequences, approximately 5.1% of them present only once. In its sample, this clonotype was seen a few times. Its antigen is not identified. CDR1 is LNHDA and CDR2 is SQIVND in the germline V gene (reference sequence). The CDR3 totals 17 residues. V dropped 4 bases and J dropped 2; count of bases not matched to a gene: 6. Sequenced sample: whole blood. The chain recombines TRBV19 with TRBJ2-3, with 13 nucleotides matching TRBD2. The receptor comes from an adult who was a healthcare worker with PCR-confirmed SARS-CoV-2 infection or an uninfected control (not recorded which). The CDR3 sequence is CASSTRTSGGLTDTQYF. As DNA, the CDR3 is TGTGCCAGTAGTACCCGGACTAGCGGGGGCCTCACAGATACGCAGTATTTT. The whole variable domain, remainder taken from reference TRBV19 and TRBJ2-3, is DGGITQSPKYLFRKEGQNVTLSCEQNLNHDAMYWYRQDPGQGLRLIYYSQIVNDFQKGDIAEGYSVSREKKESFPLTVTSAQKNPTAFYLCASSTRTSGGLTDTQYFGPGTRLTVL.